This T cell receptor (beta chain) was sequenced for a study of OX40 agonist ivuxolimab in advanced cancers. Study-level background: An agonistic human IgG2 monoclonal antibody against OX40 (CD134) was given. Whole-study findings and limits: Dosing at 0.1 to 3.0 mg/kg was accompanied by clonal expansion of CD4+ and CD8+ blood T cells by week 6. Among T cells, CD8+ cells averaged more expanded clones than CD4+ cells.

Autoimmune disease history or systemic immunosuppression barred patients. This clone was observed many times. What it binds is unknown. Method: immunoSEQ multiplex PCR; TCRdb's copy keeps in-frame clones and lacks some. The table includes about 100,000 clones, approximately 87% detected once. This material consisted of CD4+ or CD8+ T cells sorted from blood, taken in a trial of the OX40 agonist ivuxolimab. This sequence was found in an adult with an advanced solid tumor such as melanoma, head and neck, liver or kidney cancer.

CDR3 amino acids: CASNPTRLNTGELFF. The CDR3, as DNA: TGTGCCAGCAACCCGACTCGCTTAAACACCGGGGAGCTGTTTTTT. This rearrangement joins TRBV6-1 to TRBJ2-2; D call uncertain. Germline CDR1 is MNHNS and CDR2 is SASEGT. This CDR3 region has 15 residues. Trimming left V 7 bases short and J 2 bases short, with 14 bases between.